The present T cell receptor (beta chain) was sequenced within a study of cytomegalovirus exposure and HLA in healthy donors. CDR1 and CDR2 from the germline V gene are SGDLS and YYNGEE. Trimming cost V 3 bases and J 8 bases, with 15 bases left between them. The length of the CDR3 is 14 residues. The PCR contained 60 Vbeta and 13 Jbeta primers. TCRdb keeps only in-frame clones here, not all; method: immunoSEQ multiplex PCR. The sample lists about 110,000 clones; roughly 70% were seen once. This sequence was found in a man aged 40-55 years in good health and CMV-seronegative. The chain employs TRBV9 and TRBJ2-1, with D perhaps matching TRBD1 (6 bases). Sequencing used PBMCs. The DNA for the CDR3 is TGTGCCAGCAGCGAGGGGGACCCTCGGGATGAGCAGTTCTTC. Amino acid sequence: CASSEGDPRDEQFF.